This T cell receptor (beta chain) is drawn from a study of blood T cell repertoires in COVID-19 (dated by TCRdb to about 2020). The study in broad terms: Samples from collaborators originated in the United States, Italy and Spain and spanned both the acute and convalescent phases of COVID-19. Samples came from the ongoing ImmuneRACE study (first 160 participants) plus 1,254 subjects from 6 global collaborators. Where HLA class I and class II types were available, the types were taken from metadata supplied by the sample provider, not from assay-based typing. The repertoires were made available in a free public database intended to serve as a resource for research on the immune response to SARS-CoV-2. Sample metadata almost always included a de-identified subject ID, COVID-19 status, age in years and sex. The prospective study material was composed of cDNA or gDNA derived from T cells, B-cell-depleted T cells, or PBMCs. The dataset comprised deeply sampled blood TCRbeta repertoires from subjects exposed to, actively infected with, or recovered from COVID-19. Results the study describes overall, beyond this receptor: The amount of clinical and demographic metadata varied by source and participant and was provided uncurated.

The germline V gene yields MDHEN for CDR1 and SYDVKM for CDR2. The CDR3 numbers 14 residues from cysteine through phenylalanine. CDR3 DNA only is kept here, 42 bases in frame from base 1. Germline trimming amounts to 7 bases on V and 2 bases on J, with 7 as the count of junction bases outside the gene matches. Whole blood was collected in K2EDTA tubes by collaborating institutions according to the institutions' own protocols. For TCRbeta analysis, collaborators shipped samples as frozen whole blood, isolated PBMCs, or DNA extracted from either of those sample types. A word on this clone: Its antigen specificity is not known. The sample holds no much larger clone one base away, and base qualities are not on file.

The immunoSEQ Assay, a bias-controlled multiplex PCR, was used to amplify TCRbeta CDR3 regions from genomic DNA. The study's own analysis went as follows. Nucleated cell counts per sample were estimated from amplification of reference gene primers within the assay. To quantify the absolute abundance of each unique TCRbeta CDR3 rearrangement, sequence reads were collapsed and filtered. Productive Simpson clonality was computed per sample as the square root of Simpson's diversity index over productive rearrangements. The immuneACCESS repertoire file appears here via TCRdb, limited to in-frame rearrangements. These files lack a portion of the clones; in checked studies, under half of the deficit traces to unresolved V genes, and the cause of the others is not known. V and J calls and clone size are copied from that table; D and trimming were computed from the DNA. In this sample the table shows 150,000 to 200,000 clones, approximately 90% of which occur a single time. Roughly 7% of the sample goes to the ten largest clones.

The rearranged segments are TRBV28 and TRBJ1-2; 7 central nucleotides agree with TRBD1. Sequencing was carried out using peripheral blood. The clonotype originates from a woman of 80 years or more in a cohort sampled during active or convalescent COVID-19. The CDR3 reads CASTPGQPNYGYTF. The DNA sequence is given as TGTGCCAGCACACCGGGACAGCCCAACTATGGCTACACCTTC.